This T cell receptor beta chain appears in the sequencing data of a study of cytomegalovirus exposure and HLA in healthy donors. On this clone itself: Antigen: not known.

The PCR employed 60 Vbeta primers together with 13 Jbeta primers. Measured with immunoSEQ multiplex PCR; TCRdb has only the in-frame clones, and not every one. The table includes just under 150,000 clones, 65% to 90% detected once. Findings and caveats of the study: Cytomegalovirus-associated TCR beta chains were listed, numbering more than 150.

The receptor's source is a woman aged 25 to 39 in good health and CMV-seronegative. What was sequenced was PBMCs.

The CDR3 sequence is CASSSSRDRDEQYF. The CDR3 DNA sequence: TGTGCCAGCAGTAGCTCTCGGGACAGGGACGAGCAGTACTTC. The genes are TRBV6-1 and TRBJ2-7; 9 bases agree with TRBD1. CDR3 size: 14 residues. Germline-derived CDR1 and CDR2 are MNHNS and SASEGT. The V and J ends lost 5 bases and 5 bases, in that order; junction bases with no gene match: 7.